A selection of T cell receptor beta chains follows, all from one sample in a study of OX40 agonist ivuxolimab in advanced cancers. Using immunoSEQ multiplex PCR, the repertoire was profiled, and TCRdb retains in-frame clones only, with some absent. The data show about 34,000 clones, 82% seen once. Sequencing was performed on CD4+ or CD8+ T cells sorted from blood, taken in a trial of the OX40 agonist ivuxolimab. Receptors were obtained from an adult with an advanced solid tumor such as melanoma, head and neck, liver or kidney cancer. Each CDR3 is given with its conserved first and last residue. The order of the fields is D gene, J gene, clone size, V gene, CDR3 length, CDR3 protein, CDR3 DNA. D genes are given only for firm matches. The size of a clone is reported for some rows only, either as once, few or many, or as a class for expanded clones.

d_call: -
j_call: TRBJ1-6
clone_size: -
v_call: TRBV2
cdr3_length: 12
cdr3_aa: CASSDGLSALHF
cdr3_nt: TGTGCCAGCAGTGACGGGCTTTCGGCCCTCCACTTT

d_call: -
j_call: TRBJ1-1
clone_size: -
v_call: TRBV7-2
cdr3_length: 17
cdr3_aa: CASSLVGAGRMNTEAFF
cdr3_nt: TGTGCCAGCAGCTTAGTGGGTGCGGGACGGATGAACACTGAAGCTTTCTTT

d_call: -
j_call: TRBJ2-5
clone_size: -
v_call: TRBV19
cdr3_length: 14
cdr3_aa: CASSLRTRAETQYF
cdr3_nt: TGTGCCAGTAGTCTTCGGACAAGAGCAGAGACCCAGTACTTC

d_call: TRBD2
j_call: TRBJ2-1
clone_size: -
v_call: TRBV19
cdr3_length: 16
cdr3_aa: CASSGTSGNSYNEQFF
cdr3_nt: TGTGCCAGTAGCGGGACTAGCGGGAACTCCTACAATGAGCAGTTCTTC

d_call: -
j_call: TRBJ1-4
clone_size: -
v_call: TRBV5-4
cdr3_length: 14
cdr3_aa: CASSLGALQEKLFF
cdr3_nt: TGTGCCAGCAGCTTGGGAGCCCTTCAGGAAAAACTGTTTTTT

d_call: -
j_call: TRBJ2-3
clone_size: -
v_call: TRBV7-2
cdr3_length: 14
cdr3_aa: CASSLKPTTDTQYF
cdr3_nt: TGTGCCAGCAGCTTAAAACCAACCACAGATACGCAGTATTTT

d_call: TRBD1
j_call: TRBJ2-3
clone_size: -
v_call: TRBV11-2
cdr3_length: 18
cdr3_aa: CASSLGRGQGRLTDTQYF
cdr3_nt: TGTGCCAGCAGCTTAGGCCGAGGACAGGGCCGTCTCACAGATACGCAGTATTTT

d_call: -
j_call: TRBJ1-5
clone_size: -
v_call: TRBV27
cdr3_length: 14
cdr3_aa: CASSRGDGNQPQHF
cdr3_nt: TGTGCCAGCAGTAGGGGGGACGGCAATCAGCCCCAGCATTTT

d_call: -
j_call: TRBJ1-5
clone_size: -
v_call: TRBV12-5
cdr3_length: 14
cdr3_aa: CASGSTIMGQPQHF
cdr3_nt: TGTGCTAGTGGTTCTACAATTATGGGACAGCCCCAGCATTTT

d_call: -
j_call: TRBJ2-1
clone_size: -
v_call: TRBV18
cdr3_length: 13
cdr3_aa: CASSPGRGLEQFF
cdr3_nt: TGTGCCAGCTCACCAGGACGGGGGCTAGAGCAGTTCTTC

d_call: TRBD1
j_call: TRBJ1-1
clone_size: -
v_call: TRBV9
cdr3_length: 16
cdr3_aa: CASSSPGGTGYTEAFF
cdr3_nt: TGTGCCAGCTCGTCTCCGGGGGGGACAGGATACACTGAAGCTTTCTTT

d_call: -
j_call: TRBJ1-1
clone_size: few
v_call: TRBV20-1
cdr3_length: 11
cdr3_aa: CSLLPSYIAFF
cdr3_nt: TGCAGTTTGCTCCCTTCCTACATTGCTTTCTTT

d_call: -
j_call: TRBJ1-6
clone_size: few
v_call: TRBV7-6
cdr3_length: 15
cdr3_aa: CASSLEVTDNSPLHF
cdr3_nt: TGTGCCAGCAGCTTAGAGGTGACTGACAATTCACCCCTCCACTTT

d_call: -
j_call: TRBJ2-6
clone_size: -
v_call: TRBV4-2
cdr3_length: 18
cdr3_aa: CASSQEEVNGSGANVLTF
cdr3_nt: TGTGCCAGCAGCCAAGAGGAGGTCAATGGGTCTGGGGCCAACGTCCTGACTTTC

d_call: TRBD2
j_call: TRBJ2-2
clone_size: -
v_call: TRBV7-8
cdr3_length: 18
cdr3_aa: CASSLTGTSGAGAGELFF
cdr3_nt: TGTGCCAGCAGCTTAACCGGGACTAGCGGGGCGGGAGCCGGGGAGCTGTTTTTT

d_call: -
j_call: TRBJ1-2
clone_size: -
v_call: TRBV7-2
cdr3_length: 13
cdr3_aa: CASSLEPFYGYTF
cdr3_nt: TGTGCCAGCAGCTTAGAACCCTTCTATGGCTACACCTTC

d_call: TRBD1
j_call: TRBJ2-7
clone_size: -
v_call: TRBV9
cdr3_length: 16
cdr3_aa: CASSVGQGGLWYEQYF
cdr3_nt: TGTGCCAGCAGCGTAGGGCAAGGGGGCCTTTGGTACGAGCAGTACTTC

d_call: -
j_call: TRBJ1-6
clone_size: -
v_call: TRBV10-3
cdr3_length: 14
cdr3_aa: CAISEREGNSPLHF
cdr3_nt: TGTGCCATCAGTGAGAGAGAGGGTAATTCACCCCTCCACTTT

d_call: -
j_call: TRBJ1-4
clone_size: -
v_call: TRBV27
cdr3_length: 12
cdr3_aa: CASELSNEKLFF
cdr3_nt: TGTGCCAGCGAGTTATCTAATGAAAAACTGTTTTTT

d_call: TRBD1
j_call: TRBJ2-5
clone_size: few
v_call: TRBV10-3
cdr3_length: 15
cdr3_aa: CATRPGQAEAETQYF
cdr3_nt: TGTGCCACCAGGCCCGGACAGGCAGAGGCGGAGACCCAGTACTTC

d_call: TRBD2
j_call: TRBJ2-7
clone_size: few
v_call: TRBV7-8
cdr3_length: 16
cdr3_aa: CASSTKLAGLPSEQYF
cdr3_nt: TGTGCCAGCAGCACCAAACTAGCGGGGCTCCCCTCCGAGCAGTACTTC

d_call: TRBD1
j_call: TRBJ1-2
clone_size: -
v_call: TRBV18
cdr3_length: 14
cdr3_aa: CASSPGTGNADYTF
cdr3_nt: TGTGCCAGCTCACCTGGGACAGGGAATGCGGACTACACCTTC

d_call: TRBD1
j_call: TRBJ2-7
clone_size: -
v_call: TRBV11-1
cdr3_length: 15
cdr3_aa: CASSLQGVWAVEQYF
cdr3_nt: TGTGCCAGCAGCTTGCAGGGGGTATGGGCGGTCGAGCAGTACTTC

d_call: TRBD1
j_call: TRBJ1-6
clone_size: -
v_call: TRBV5-6
cdr3_length: 16
cdr3_aa: CASSLDRGTYNSPLHF
cdr3_nt: TGTGCCAGCAGCTTGGACAGGGGAACCTATAATTCACCCCTCCACTTT

d_call: -
j_call: TRBJ1-1
clone_size: -
v_call: TRBV18
cdr3_length: 13
cdr3_aa: CASLKGSDTEAFF
cdr3_nt: TGTGCCAGCCTGAAAGGGTCGGACACTGAAGCTTTCTTT

d_call: -
j_call: TRBJ2-1
clone_size: -
v_call: TRBV11-2
cdr3_length: 16
cdr3_aa: CASSLRRDPIGDEQFF
cdr3_nt: TGTGCCAGCAGCTTAAGGAGGGATCCCATCGGCGATGAGCAGTTCTTC

d_call: TRBD2
j_call: TRBJ2-1
clone_size: -
v_call: TRBV12-5
cdr3_length: 17
cdr3_aa: CASGLVRGLAGNNEQFF
cdr3_nt: TGTGCTAGTGGTTTGGTACGCGGACTAGCGGGAAACAATGAGCAGTTCTTC

d_call: -
j_call: TRBJ1-2
clone_size: -
v_call: TRBV7-2
cdr3_length: 12
cdr3_aa: CASSFRTAGYTF
cdr3_nt: TGTGCCAGCAGCTTTAGGACAGCTGGCTACACCTTC

d_call: -
j_call: TRBJ1-3
clone_size: -
v_call: TRBV6-5
cdr3_length: 16
cdr3_aa: CASSSTERISGNTIYF
cdr3_nt: TGTGCCAGCAGTTCGACGGAGAGGATCTCTGGAAACACCATATATTTT

d_call: -
j_call: TRBJ2-5
clone_size: -
v_call: TRBV5-1
cdr3_length: 16
cdr3_aa: CASSLAGSGQRETQYF
cdr3_nt: TGCGCCAGCAGCTTGGCCGGGAGCGGACAACGGGAGACCCAGTACTTC

d_call: -
j_call: TRBJ1-1
clone_size: -
v_call: TRBV29-1
cdr3_length: 12
cdr3_aa: CSRAPEGVKAFF
cdr3_nt: TGCAGCCGGGCTCCGGAGGGGGTTAAAGCTTTCTTT

d_call: TRBD2
j_call: TRBJ2-7
clone_size: -
v_call: TRBV6-1
cdr3_length: 15
cdr3_aa: CASSALAGGPREQYF
cdr3_nt: TGTGCCAGCAGCGCGCTAGCGGGGGGGCCGAGGGAGCAGTACTTC

d_call: TRBD1
j_call: TRBJ1-2
clone_size: -
v_call: TRBV7-2
cdr3_length: 12
cdr3_aa: CASSEQGYGYTF
cdr3_nt: TGTGCCAGCAGCGAACAGGGGTATGGCTACACCTTC

d_call: TRBD1
j_call: TRBJ1-2
clone_size: -
v_call: TRBV19
cdr3_length: 15
cdr3_aa: CASSIPGQSNYGYTF
cdr3_nt: TGTGCCAGTAGTATACCGGGACAGAGTAACTATGGCTACACCTTC

d_call: TRBD1
j_call: TRBJ2-4
clone_size: -
v_call: TRBV28
cdr3_length: 17
cdr3_aa: CASSPPGQGAAKNIQYF
cdr3_nt: TGTGCCAGCAGTCCCCCGGGACAGGGGGCAGCCAAAAACATTCAGTACTTC

d_call: TRBD1
j_call: TRBJ1-5
clone_size: -
v_call: TRBV5-8
cdr3_length: 14
cdr3_aa: CASTHLQGNQPQHF
cdr3_nt: TGTGCCAGCACCCACTTACAGGGGAATCAGCCCCAGCATTTT

d_call: -
j_call: TRBJ1-1
clone_size: -
v_call: TRBV28
cdr3_length: 11
cdr3_aa: CASSLYAEAFF
cdr3_nt: TGTGCCAGCAGTTTGTACGCTGAAGCTTTCTTT

d_call: TRBD1
j_call: TRBJ2-4
clone_size: -
v_call: TRBV19
cdr3_length: 16
cdr3_aa: CASKGDREVAKNIQYF
cdr3_nt: TGTGCCAGTAAGGGGGACAGAGAAGTAGCCAAAAACATTCAGTACTTC

d_call: -
j_call: TRBJ2-7
clone_size: -
v_call: TRBV6-5
cdr3_length: 11
cdr3_aa: CASSTGYEQYF
cdr3_nt: TGTGCCAGCAGTACCGGGTACGAGCAGTACTTC

d_call: TRBD2
j_call: TRBJ2-7
clone_size: -
v_call: TRBV9
cdr3_length: 19
cdr3_aa: CASSAQAGTSGRTSYEQYF
cdr3_nt: TGTGCCAGCAGCGCCCAGGCCGGGACTAGCGGGAGGACTTCCTACGAGCAGTACTTC

d_call: TRBD1
j_call: TRBJ1-2
clone_size: -
v_call: TRBV7-9
cdr3_length: 14
cdr3_aa: CASSRPGQAYGYTF
cdr3_nt: TGTGCCAGCAGCCGTCCGGGACAGGCCTATGGCTACACCTTC